A selection of T cell receptor beta chains follows, all from one sample in a study of T cell repertoires in cytomegalovirus infection. TCRdb analysed the reads with MiXCR anew, one entry per CDR3 protein. Counted here are 350,000 to 500,000 distinct CDR3 sequences, about a third occurring once; the ten biggest clones make up about 13%. Sequencing used PBMCs. The receptors shown here come from a human donor in good health (CMV status not recorded). Some clones in this sample may be carry-over from other donors' samples. CDR3s include the opening cysteine and the closing phenylalanine or tryptophan. A D gene is named only where the DNA matches it firmly. A row's size may be missing; if present it is once, few, many or a size class.

DNA: TGTGCCAGCAGCTTAGTGGCAGGGGGAGGGAGGGCAGATACGCAGTATTTT; CDR3: CASSLVAGGGRADTQYF; length: 17; J: TRBJ2-3; size: -; V: TRBV7-2; D: -
DNA: TGTGCCAGCAGCCGACAGGGTCGTTCACCCCTCCACTTT; CDR3: CASSRQGRSPLHF; length: 13; J: TRBJ1-6; size: many; V: TRBV7-2; D: TRBD1
DNA: TGTGCCATCAGTCCAACAGGCTTCGATAATGAAAAACTTTTTTTT; CDR3: CAISPTGFDNEKLFF; length: 15; J: TRBJ1-4; size: -; V: TRBV7-6; D: -
DNA: TGTGCCAGCAGCTCCCCGACAGGGACCCCCTCTGGGGCCAACGTCCTGACTTTC; CDR3: CASSSPTGTPSGANVLTF; length: 18; J: TRBJ2-6; size: many; V: TRBV7-9; D: TRBD1
DNA: TGTGCCAGCAGTACCCAGACGGCGCCCCCATACAATGAGCAGTTCTTC; CDR3: CASSTQTAPPYNEQFF; length: 16; J: TRBJ2-1; size: few; V: TRBV6-1; D: -
DNA: TGTGCCACCAGCCCCCAGGTCACCGGGGAGCTGTTTTTT; CDR3: CATSPQVTGELFF; length: 13; J: TRBJ2-2; size: -; V: TRBV24-1; D: -
DNA: TGTGCCAGCAGCCCAAATTCTGAAGCTTTCTTT; CDR3: CASSPNSEAFF; length: 11; J: TRBJ1-1; size: many; V: TRBV7-9; D: -
DNA: TGTGCCAGCAACCCCCGGACAGGAAAAAACACCGGGGAGCTGTTTTTT; CDR3: CASNPRTGKNTGELFF; length: 16; J: TRBJ2-2; size: many; V: TRBV7-2; D: TRBD1
DNA: TGTGCCAGCAGTCTGGGGGGGCAGCAGCCCCAGCATTTT; CDR3: CASSLGGQQPQHF; length: 13; J: TRBJ1-5; size: many; V: TRBV7-6; D: -
DNA: TGCGCCAGCAGCCAAACGGACATCGGACCCTACGAGCAGTACTTC; CDR3: CASSQTDIGPYEQYF; length: 15; J: TRBJ2-7; size: -; V: TRBV4-1; D: -
DNA: TGCAGTGCTAGAGACCCGCCGGGGCGGGGGGTAAGCACAGATACGCAGTATTTT; CDR3: CSARDPPGRGVSTDTQYF; length: 18; J: TRBJ2-3; size: -; V: TRBV20-1; D: TRBD2
DNA: TGTGCCAGTAGTATCGCTGGATCTCGGGGCTACACCTTC; CDR3: CASSIAGSRGYTF; length: 13; J: TRBJ1-2; size: -; V: TRBV19; D: -
DNA: TGTGCCAGCAGTTACACTCACCTAACCCTATCTAGCGGGGGATCCACCGGGGAGCTGTTTTTT; CDR3: CASSYTHLTLSSGGSTGELFF; length: 21; J: TRBJ2-2; size: few; V: TRBV6-2/TRBV6-3; D: TRBD2
DNA: TGCAGTGCTAGATCCGGGACAACCAAGCAGCCCCAGCATTTT; CDR3: CSARSGTTKQPQHF; length: 14; J: TRBJ1-5; size: few; V: TRBV20-1; D: -
DNA: TGCAGCGTGGAGACAGGGGTTCACACTGAAGCTTTCTTT; CDR3: CSVETGVHTEAFF; length: 13; J: TRBJ1-1; size: few; V: TRBV29-1; D: TRBD1
DNA: TGTGCCAGCAGTATTAGCGGGGGGCGGTCAGATACGCAGTATTTT; CDR3: CASSISGGRSDTQYF; length: 15; J: TRBJ2-3; size: -; V: TRBV12-3/TRBV12-4; D: TRBD2
DNA: TGTGCCAGCACACTTTCGACTAGCTCGAACTCCTACAATGAGCAGTTCTTC; CDR3: CASTLSTSSNSYNEQFF; length: 17; J: TRBJ2-1; size: few; V: TRBV12-3/TRBV12-4; D: TRBD2
DNA: TGCAGTGCTAGAGTTAGGCCTCCTTACGCGGGCTACGAGCAGTACTTC; CDR3: CSARVRPPYAGYEQYF; length: 16; J: TRBJ2-7; size: few; V: TRBV20-1; D: -
DNA: TGTGCCAGCATCTCGGGGATAGGGTTGCAAGAGACCCAGTACTTC; CDR3: CASISGIGLQETQYF; length: 15; J: TRBJ2-5; size: -; V: TRBV6-6; D: -
DNA: TGTGCCAGCAGCTTAGTCGGGTTCCAAGAGACCCAGTACTTC; CDR3: CASSLVGFQETQYF; length: 14; J: TRBJ2-5; size: many; V: TRBV7-9; D: -
DNA: TGTGCCAGCAGTCCACGTGGGCGGGATCTTGAAGCTTTCTTT; CDR3: CASSPRGRDLEAFF; length: 14; J: TRBJ1-1; size: -; V: TRBV6-1; D: -
DNA: TGTGCCAGCAGCTTATTGGGACAGGACACCGGGGAGCTGTTTTTT; CDR3: CASSLLGQDTGELFF; length: 15; J: TRBJ2-2; size: -; V: TRBV11-2; D: TRBD1
DNA: TGTGCCAGCAGAAGTGGCTCGAGCTCCTACAATGAGCAGTTCTTC; CDR3: CASRSGSSSYNEQFF; length: 15; J: TRBJ2-1; size: -; V: TRBV7-9; D: -
DNA: TGCAGTGCTAGGGGGCGCCGAGTCCAAGAGACCCAGTACTTC; CDR3: CSARGRRVQETQYF; length: 14; J: TRBJ2-5; size: -; V: TRBV20-1; D: -
DNA: TGCAGTGCTAGTCGACAGGGGATCTATAATTCACCCCTCCACTTT; CDR3: CSASRQGIYNSPLHF; length: 15; J: TRBJ1-6; size: -; V: TRBV20-1; D: TRBD1
DNA: TGTGCCAGCAGCCTGGGGCAGGGTCCGGGTCAGCCCCAGCATTTT; CDR3: CASSLGQGPGQPQHF; length: 15; J: TRBJ1-5; size: few; V: TRBV11-2; D: -
DNA: TGTGCCAGCAGCTTAACTCCAAGGGGTAATACACCCCTCCACTTT; CDR3: CASSLTPRGNTPLHF; length: 15; J: TRBJ1-6; size: -; V: TRBV7-2; D: -
DNA: TGTGACAGCAGGCGGACAGGGCGATATGGCTACACCTTC; CDR3: CDSRRTGRYGYTF; length: 13; J: TRBJ1-2; size: -; V: TRBV12-3/TRBV12-4; D: TRBD1
DNA: TGCGCCAGCAGCCAAGAGGGACAGAGCTCCTACGAGCAGTACTTC; CDR3: CASSQEGQSSYEQYF; length: 15; J: TRBJ2-7; size: -; V: TRBV4-1; D: TRBD1
DNA: TGCGCCAGCAGCTTGGGGGAAGGGTCCTACAATGAGCAGTTCTTC; CDR3: CASSLGEGSYNEQFF; length: 15; J: TRBJ2-1; size: few; V: TRBV5-1; D: -
DNA: TGCAGTGCTAGAGAACAGGGAGCACCCGCCAACGTCCTGACTTTC; CDR3: CSAREQGAPANVLTF; length: 15; J: TRBJ2-6; size: few; V: TRBV20-1; D: -
DNA: TGTGCCAGCAGTTTATTGTATGGACCGCCGACCACCATATATTTT; CDR3: CASSLLYGPPTTIYF; length: 15; J: TRBJ1-3; size: few; V: TRBV28; D: -
DNA: TGTGCCAGTAGTCCCTATCACATGGACGGATCAACGAACTATGGCTACACCTTC; CDR3: CASSPYHMDGSTNYGYTF; length: 18; J: TRBJ1-2; size: medium-sized; V: TRBV19; D: -
DNA: TGCAGTGCTAGGACTAGAGGTAGCACAGATACGCAGTATTTT; CDR3: CSARTRGSTDTQYF; length: 14; J: TRBJ2-3; size: -; V: TRBV20-1; D: -
DNA: TGTGCCAGCAGTGAAATGGGGTATATCATCGCGCCCCAGCATTTT; CDR3: CASSEMGYIIAPQHF; length: 15; J: TRBJ1-5; size: few; V: TRBV6-1; D: -
DNA: TGTGCCAGTAGTATGCGGGGGGGCTCCTACGAGCAGTACTTC; CDR3: CASSMRGGSYEQYF; length: 14; J: TRBJ2-7; size: few; V: TRBV19; D: TRBD2
DNA: TGTGCCAGCAGCTTAGAGGGGACAGCATACCACGAGCAGTACTTC; CDR3: CASSLEGTAYHEQYF; length: 15; J: TRBJ2-7; size: many; V: TRBV7-2; D: TRBD1
DNA: TGTGCCAGCAGCCAAGATTTCATAATGTCAGGGTTCAACACTGAAGCTTTCTTT; CDR3: CASSQDFIMSGFNTEAFF; length: 18; J: TRBJ1-1; size: few; V: TRBV3-1; D: -
DNA: TGTGCCAGCAGCTTCGATTCTGGCGGGGAGCTGTTTTTT; CDR3: CASSFDSGGELFF; length: 13; J: TRBJ2-2; size: -; V: TRBV7-2; D: -
DNA: TGTGCCAGCATAACCACCACAATCTCTGGAAACACCATATATTTT; CDR3: CASITTTISGNTIYF; length: 15; J: TRBJ1-3; size: many; V: TRBV12-3/TRBV12-4; D: -
DNA: TGTGCCAGCAGCTTATACCCAGGGAGGAGCACTGAAGCTTTCTTT; CDR3: CASSLYPGRSTEAFF; length: 15; J: TRBJ1-1; size: -; V: TRBV11-2; D: -
DNA: TGTGCCATCAGAAAGACTAGCGGGGGACCCACCGGGGAGCTGTTTTTT; CDR3: CAIRKTSGGPTGELFF; length: 16; J: TRBJ2-2; size: few; V: TRBV10-3; D: TRBD2
DNA: TGTGCCAGCAGCTTATCCCTGGGGGTACCCTACGAGCAGTACTTC; CDR3: CASSLSLGVPYEQYF; length: 15; J: TRBJ2-7; size: many; V: TRBV7-2; D: -
DNA: TGTGCCAGCAGACCTAGGACAGGGAATAACCAAGAGACCCAGTACTTC; CDR3: CASRPRTGNNQETQYF; length: 16; J: TRBJ2-5; size: many; V: TRBV11-1; D: TRBD1
DNA: TGCAGTGCTAGTCCCGGACACCCCCGGACCTTACTGGGGCCCCTGTACTTC; CDR3: CSASPGHPRTLLGPLYF; length: 17; J: TRBJ2-5; size: -; V: TRBV20-1; D: -